Described below is a single TCR beta chain sequence and its context. This clone was recorded a few times. Its antigen remains undetermined. No base quality information exists; no much larger clone differs at one position. The sample's time point label is to be understood as: baseline before first vaccination. Vaccinee samples came from UK trials COV001 and COV002, including a single-blind randomized controlled phase 2/3 trial of AZD1222 (ChAdOx1 nCoV-19) in healthy adults. Trial participant PBMC samples were collected at day 0 and day 28 after the second dose for TCRbeta chain sequencing. The CDR3 regions of human TCRbeta chains were analyzed by immunosequencing. The paper's data handling went like this. Repertoire TCRs were checked for matches against a reference library of SARS-CoV-2-specific TCRs that had been generated using the MIRA antigen-specificity platform. Breadth was defined as the fraction of unique TCRs that were SARS-CoV-2-associated, and depth was defined as the fraction of total T cells that were SARS-CoV-2-associated. Each spike-specific TCR was assigned to its reactive spike region and to a CD4 or CD8 class using the MIRA data. Log10-transformed breadth and depth values were compared by one-way ANOVA with Sidak's multiple comparisons tests. The clones in this table, taken by TCRdb from immuneACCESS, are in-frame only. Not every clone is retained; where verified, under half of the shortfall comes from an unresolved V gene, and the cause of the rest is unknown. V and J calls and clone size are copied from that table; D and trimming were computed from the DNA. A total of some 86,000 clones appear in this sample, around four fifths of them only once. The ten largest clonotypes hold around a fifth of the sample.

These data come from a study of T cell responses to AZD1222 COVID-19 vaccine (dated by TCRdb to about 2021). Regarding the research as a whole: AZD1222 recipients with second doses at about 4 weeks or about 12 weeks were pooled, because spike-specific TCR depth and breadth did not differ between schedules. A total of just over 230 trial participants underwent TCR sequencing, of whom nearly 210 had received two doses of AZD1222 and some 25 had received two doses of the MenACWY control vaccine. Trial participants were enrolled by age into subgroups of 18-55, 56-69 and 70-plus years, and approximately 150, 30 and 60 TCR-sequenced participants, respectively, were included in these subgroups.

Overall study outcomes, separate from this receptor: Because no day 14 peak-response samples were available, the repertoires could be characterized only after the peak T cell response. The vaccine-associated CD4 TCRs covered the entire spike protein, and the dominant responses fell in regions 160-218 and 743-854. Reportedly, almost half of the unique spike-specific TCRs recognized epitopes lying outside the regions that are mutated in the B.1.351 and B.1.1.7 variants. Participants were mostly white British and included more females than males, and it was suggested by the authors that clonal diversity may have been underestimated. Only five or six AZD1222 recipients were SARS-CoV-2 seropositive at baseline, limiting conclusions about previously exposed vaccinees. Spike-specific TCR breadth and depth rose significantly after two AZD1222 doses compared with day 0 and with MenACWY recipients. The 56-69-year group was small, and its depth increase did not reach significance, likely because of low power.

Inclusive of the bounding cysteine and phenylalanine, the CDR3 is 16 residues long. Only the CDR3 DNA stays, 48 bases, in frame from base 1. In the germline V gene, CDR1 corresponds to MDHEN and CDR2 to SYDVKM. V is pruned by 4 bases and J by 6 bases, leaving 8 bases of the junction without a gene match. This receptor was obtained from an adult in good health. The sample in question was peripheral blood, obtained on day 0 of AZD1222 vaccination. Recombination joined TRBV28 with TRBJ1-5, and 11 junctional nucleotides match TRBD1. DNA sequence: TGTGCCAGCAGTTGGAGGACAGGGGGCCGGAGTCAGCCCCAGCATTTT. Its translation is CASSWRTGGRSQPQHF.